This T cell receptor (beta chain) is drawn from a study of T cells in Graves' hyperthyroidism and ophthalmopathy. If no ophthalmopathy progression occurred within 18 months, Graves' hyperthyroidism was stable. Exclusions: uncontrolled infection, other autoimmune disease, pregnancy, lactation. Trimming removed 9 bases from V and 8 bases from J, with 26 bases in between. This CDR3 spans 15 amino acids. In germline, CDR1 is SGHNT, CDR2 YYREEE (reference sequence). Points from the study as a whole: Most thyroid clonotypes expanded above 0.001 were also detected in blood.

The CDR3 regions of TCR beta were amplified from RNA transcripts. HTBI primers were used for first-round RT-PCR of the TCR CDR3. TCRdb redid the calling of the multiplex PCR reads with MiXCR, one entry per CDR3 protein. The table records fewer than 550,000 distinct CDR3 sequences, around 16% of them present only once. This clonotype has at least ten counts. The antigen is undetermined. The receptor was derived from a woman aged 18-35 years with Graves' hyperthyroidism. Source material: blood. V and J are TRBV5-4 and TRBJ1-2; D perhaps matches TRBD1 (5 bases). In nucleotides, the CDR3 is TGTGCCACCCAGAGTCAGCTGGTCGGGGCCAGGGGCTACACCTTC. This encodes CATQSQLVGARGYTF.